This TCR beta chain was sequenced during a study of shared clonotypes between healthy human individuals. Sorted subsets were amplified in replicate PCRs using around 220 ng DNA, around 30,000 T cell genomes. Method: immunoSEQ multiplex PCR; TCRdb's copy keeps in-frame clones and lacks some. The data hold roughly 1.5 million clones, with around 98% observed a single time. Trimming pared 4 bases from V and 0 bases from J, leaving 10 bases between. This CDR3 is 14 amino acids long. Germline lookup yields CDR1 LGHNA and CDR2 YSLEER. The TCR comes from a man aged 25-40 years in good health. The J gene is TRBJ2-7, the V gene TRBV4-3; the D is unclear. Sequenced: naive CD4+ T cells sorted from blood. Subset meaning: CD45RA+ positively selected. The CDR3 is CASSRALDSYEQYF. CDR3 coding DNA: TGCGCCAGCAGCCGCGCCTTGGACTCCTACGAGCAGTACTTC.